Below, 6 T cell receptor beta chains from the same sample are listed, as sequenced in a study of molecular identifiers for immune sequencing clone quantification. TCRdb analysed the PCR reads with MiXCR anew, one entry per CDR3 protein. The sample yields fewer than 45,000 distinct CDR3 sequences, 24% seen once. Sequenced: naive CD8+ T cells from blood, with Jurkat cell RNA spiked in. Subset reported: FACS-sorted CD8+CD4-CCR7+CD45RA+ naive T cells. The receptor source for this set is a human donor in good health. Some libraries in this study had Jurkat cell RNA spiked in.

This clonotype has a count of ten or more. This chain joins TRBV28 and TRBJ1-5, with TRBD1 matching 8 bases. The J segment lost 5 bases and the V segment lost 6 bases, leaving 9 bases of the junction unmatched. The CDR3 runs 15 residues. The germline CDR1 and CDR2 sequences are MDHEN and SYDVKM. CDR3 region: CASRTQRQGYQPQHF. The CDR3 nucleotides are TGTGCCAGCAGAACCCAGAGACAGGGGTATCAGCCCCAGCATTTT. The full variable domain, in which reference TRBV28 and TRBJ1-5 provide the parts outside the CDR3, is DVKVTQSSRYLVKRTGEKVFLECVQDMDHENMFWYRQDPGLGLRLIYFSYDVKMKEKGDIPEGYSVSREKKERFSLILESASTNQTSMYLCASRTQRQGYQPQHFGDGTRLSIL.

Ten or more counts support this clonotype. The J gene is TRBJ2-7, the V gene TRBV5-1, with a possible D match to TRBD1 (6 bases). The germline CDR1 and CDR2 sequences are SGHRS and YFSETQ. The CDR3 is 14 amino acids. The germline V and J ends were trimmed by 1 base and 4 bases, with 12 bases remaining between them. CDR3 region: CASSLKGVDYEQYF. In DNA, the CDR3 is TGCGCCAGCAGCTTGAAGGGGGTCGATTACGAGCAGTACTTC.

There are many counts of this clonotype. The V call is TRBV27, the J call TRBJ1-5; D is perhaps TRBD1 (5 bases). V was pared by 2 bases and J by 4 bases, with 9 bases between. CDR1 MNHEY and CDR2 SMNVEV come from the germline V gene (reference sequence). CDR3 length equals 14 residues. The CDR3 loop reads CASSLGHTNQPQHF. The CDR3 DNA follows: TGTGCCAGCAGTTTAGGACACACTAATCAGCCCCAGCATTTT.

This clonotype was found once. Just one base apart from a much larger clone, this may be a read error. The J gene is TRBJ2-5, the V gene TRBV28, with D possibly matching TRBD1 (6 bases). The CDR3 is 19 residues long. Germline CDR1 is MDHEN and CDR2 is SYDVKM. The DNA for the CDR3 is TGTGCCAGCAGTCAGCGGACCTACAGAACGGACAGTGAAAAAGAGACCCGGTACTTC. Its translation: CASSQRTYRTDSEKETRYF.

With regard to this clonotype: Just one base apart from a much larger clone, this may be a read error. The CDR3 DNA reads TGCGCCAGCAGCTGGCTCGGAGGGGACGAGCAGTCCTTC. It encodes CASSWLGGDEQSF. The V and J genes are TRBV5-1 and TRBJ2-7; TRBD2 might be the D (6 bases). From germline, CDR1 is SGHRS and CDR2 YFSETQ. The CDR3 has 13 amino acids.

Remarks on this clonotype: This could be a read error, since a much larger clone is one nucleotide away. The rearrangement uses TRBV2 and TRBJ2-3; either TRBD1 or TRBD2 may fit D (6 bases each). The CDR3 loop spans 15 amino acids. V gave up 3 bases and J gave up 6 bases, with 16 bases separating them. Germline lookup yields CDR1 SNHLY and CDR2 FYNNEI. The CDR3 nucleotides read TGTGCCAGCAGTGAGGTTGGACGGGGGCACGATACGCAGTATTTT. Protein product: CASSEVGRGHDTQYF.